A selection of T cell receptor beta chains follows, all from one sample in a study of T cell responses to AZD1222 COVID-19 vaccine. Method: immunoSEQ multiplex PCR; TCRdb's copy keeps in-frame clones and lacks some. This repertoire shows roughly 55,000 clones, 89% found once; its top ten account for roughly 1.9%. The sequencing used peripheral blood, collected on day 0 of AZD1222 vaccination. These receptors were taken from an adult in good health. CDR3s include the opening cysteine and the closing phenylalanine or tryptophan. A D gene is named only where the DNA matches it firmly. Clone size appears in some rows only: once, few, many, or a class for an expanded clone.

j_call v_call d_call clone_size cdr3_aa cdr3_nt
TRBJ2-1 TRBV12-5 TRBD2 . CASGGGTSGSYNEQFF TGTGCTAGTGGTGGCGGGACTAGCGGGAGTTACAATGAGCAGTTCTTC
TRBJ2-3 TRBV10-3 . . CAISFSGATDTQYF TGTGCCATCAGCTTTTCTGGGGCCACAGATACGCAGTATTTT
TRBJ2-3 TRBV7-8 . once CASSLEEVAADTQYF TGTGCCAGCAGCTTAGAAGAGGTTGCTGCAGATACGCAGTATTTT
TRBJ2-2 TRBV7-8 . . CASSRGWDTGELFF TGTGCCAGCAGCAGGGGTTGGGACACCGGGGAGCTGTTTTTT
TRBJ2-1 TRBV28 TRBD1 . CASSLRTGSFTYNEQFF TGTGCCAGCAGTCTAAGGACAGGGAGTTTTACCTACAATGAGCAGTTCTTC
TRBJ1-2 TRBV2 TRBD1 . CASRPEQGARYGYTF TGTGCCAGCAGGCCCGAACAGGGGGCTAGGTATGGCTACACCTTC
TRBJ2-6 TRBV21-1 . . CASSIPTTGLVRGLANVLTF TGTGCCAGCAGCATTCCAACGACAGGGTTAGTCCGGGGGCTGGCCAACGTCCTGACTTTC
TRBJ2-7 TRBV7-6 . . CASSLMNGGTHEQYF TGTGCCAGCAGCTTAATGAATGGGGGCACACACGAGCAGTACTTC
TRBJ2-1 TRBV7-8 TRBD2 . CASSLGTSMQDNEQFF TGTGCCAGCAGCTTAGGGACTAGCATGCAAGACAATGAGCAGTTCTTC
TRBJ1-1 TRBV19 . . CASSISFNRNTEAFF TGTGCCAGTAGTATCTCTTTCAACAGGAACACTGAAGCTTTCTTT
TRBJ1-4 TRBV28 . . CASSLTGNEEKLFF TGTGCCAGCAGTCTAACAGGGAATGAGGAAAAACTGTTTTTT
TRBJ2-3 TRBV7-8 . once CASSSGSTDTQYF TGTGCCAGCAGCTCCGGGAGCACAGATACGCAGTATTTT
TRBJ2-1 TRBV29-1 . . CSGAGLTYNEQFF TGCAGCGGGGCGGGACTCACCTACAATGAGCAGTTCTTC
TRBJ2-7 TRBV14 . . CASSRWRQDYEQYF TGTGCCAGCAGCCGATGGAGACAGGACTACGAGCAGTACTTC
TRBJ1-6 TRBV3-1/TRBV3-2 TRBD1 . CASSQAGQNNSPLHF TGTGCCAGCAGCCAAGCGGGACAGAATAATTCACCCCTCCACTTT
TRBJ2-3 TRBV19 TRBD1 . CASRQGRGSDTQYF TGTGCCAGTCGACAGGGGCGCGGGTCAGATACGCAGTATTTT
TRBJ1-1 TRBV5-1 TRBD1 . CASSPDRGDLNTEAFF TGCGCCAGCAGCCCGGACAGGGGGGACCTGAACACTGAAGCTTTCTTT
TRBJ1-2 TRBV11-1 . . CASSPSPGYGYTF TGTGCCAGCAGCCCTTCCCCGGGGTATGGCTACACCTTC
TRBJ2-3 TRBV19 TRBD1 . CASSSRTGGPGTQYF TGTGCCAGTAGTTCTCGGACAGGGGGGCCCGGTACGCAGTATTTT
TRBJ1-1 TRBV18 . . CASSPRGIAEAFF TGTGCCAGCTCACCCAGGGGCATCGCTGAAGCTTTCTTT
TRBJ1-2 TRBV5-1 . . CASSPTVNYGYTF TGCGCCAGCAGCCCGACAGTTAACTATGGCTACACCTTC
TRBJ2-1 TRBV20-1 . . CSAKINNEQFF TGCAGTGCCAAAATTAACAATGAGCAGTTCTTC
TRBJ2-1 TRBV11-2 . . CASSSRRVKELNEQFF TGTGCCAGCAGCTCAAGAAGAGTTAAAGAGTTGAATGAGCAGTTCTTC
TRBJ2-1 TRBV2 . . CASSEGARLNEQFF TGTGCCAGCAGTGAAGGGGCCCGACTCAATGAGCAGTTCTTC
TRBJ1-5 TRBV19 TRBD1 . CASRPGQGDGQPQHF TGTGCCAGTAGACCGGGACAGGGAGACGGGCAGCCCCAGCATTTT
TRBJ1-6 TRBV6-5 . . CASSYSSYSPLHF TGTGCCAGCAGTTACTCGAGCTATTCACCCCTCCACTTT
TRBJ1-6 TRBV6-1 . . CASSELGGRGNSPLHF TGTGCCAGCAGTGAACTGGGGGGAAGGGGAAATTCACCCCTCCACTTT
TRBJ1-5 TRBV30 . . CAWSPGEEQPQHF TGTGCCTGGAGTCCAGGGGAGGAGCAGCCCCAGCATTTT
TRBJ2-5 TRBV28 . . CASSSGEETQYF TGTGCCAGCAGTTCCGGGGAAGAGACCCAGTACTTC
TRBJ2-7 TRBV30 . once CAWSVSTQQYF TGTGCCTGGAGTGTTTCTACGCAGCAGTACTTC
TRBJ1-5 TRBV3-1/TRBV3-2 . . CASSFGQGDQPQHF TGTGCCAGCAGCTTCGGGCAGGGCGATCAGCCCCAGCATTTT
TRBJ1-3 TRBV28 TRBD1 . CASREGQGAIGNTIYF TGTGCCAGCAGAGAGGGACAGGGGGCAATTGGAAACACCATATATTTT
TRBJ2-5 TRBV5-1 TRBD1 . CASSLSGTGVQETQYF TGCGCCAGCAGCTTATCCGGGACAGGGGTCCAAGAGACCCAGTACTTC
TRBJ2-5 TRBV18 . . CASSKFQGTQETQYF TGTGCCAGCTCAAAGTTTCAGGGTACCCAAGAGACCCAGTACTTC
TRBJ2-7 TRBV5-1 . . CASSLYGRDYEQYF TGCGCCAGCAGCTTGTACGGCAGGGACTACGAGCAGTACTTC
TRBJ1-1 TRBV28 . . CASSLGPTEAFF TGTGCCAGCAGTTTAGGTCCCACTGAAGCTTTCTTT
TRBJ2-1 TRBV12-5 . . CASGLWGSHNEQFF TGTGCTAGTGGTCTGTGGGGGAGCCACAATGAGCAGTTCTTC
TRBJ2-5 TRBV19 TRBD2 . CASSITLAGVGETQYF TGTGCCAGTAGTATTACTCTAGCGGGAGTTGGGGAGACCCAGTACTTC
TRBJ2-7 TRBV28 . . CASTPVGGPYEQYF TGTGCCAGCACTCCCGTTGGGGGTCCCTACGAGCAGTACTTC
TRBJ1-2 TRBV5-1 . . CASSYGDYGYTF TGCGCCAGCAGCTATGGGGACTATGGCTACACCTTC
TRBJ2-7 TRBV29-1 TRBD1 . CSVGTGTYEQYF TGCAGCGTTGGGACAGGAACCTACGAGCAGTACTTC
TRBJ1-3 TRBV19 TRBD1 once CASSPGQGGNTIYF TGTGCCAGTAGCCCCGGACAGGGGGGAAACACCATATATTTT
TRBJ2-7 TRBV7-9 TRBD2 once CASSLLAGAAYEQYF TGTGCCAGCAGCTTATTAGCGGGAGCAGCGTACGAGCAGTACTTC
TRBJ1-5 TRBV29-1 . . CSVGDLLGNQPQHF TGCAGCGTCGGGGATCTCCTGGGCAATCAGCCCCAGCATTTT
TRBJ2-3 TRBV7-9 TRBD2 . CASSPPLLAGAPDTQYF TGTGCCAGCAGCCCCCCCTTACTAGCGGGCGCCCCAGATACGCAGTATTTT
TRBJ2-3 TRBV2 . . CASTEDDTQYF TGTGCCAGCACCGAGGACGATACGCAGTATTTT
TRBJ2-7 TRBV5-1 . . CASRRSAGEVYEQYF TGCGCCAGCAGAAGGTCGGCAGGGGAGGTGTACGAGCAGTACTTC
TRBJ1-5 TRBV28 . . CASTTGLGRNQPQHF TGTGCCAGCACCACAGGGTTAGGTCGCAATCAGCCCCAGCATTTT
TRBJ2-1 TRBV27 . once CASSWLGYNEQFF TGTGCCAGCAGTTGGTTGGGTTACAATGAGCAGTTCTTC
TRBJ2-7 TRBV19 TRBD2 few CASGSSGSYEQYF TGTGCCAGTGGTTCTAGCGGCTCCTACGAGCAGTACTTC
TRBJ1-2 TRBV18 . . CASSVLETDSNYGYTF TGTGCCAGCTCAGTACTCGAGACGGATTCTAACTATGGCTACACCTTC
TRBJ2-7 TRBV28 TRBD1 once CASRGEGTGAYEQYF TGTGCCAGCAGAGGAGAAGGGACAGGGGCCTACGAGCAGTACTTC
TRBJ2-1 TRBV3-1/TRBV3-2 TRBD2 . CASSQIRTSGDNEQFF TGTGCCAGCAGCCAAATCAGGACTAGCGGGGACAATGAGCAGTTCTTC
TRBJ2-7 TRBV25-1 TRBD2 . CASSGVLASEQYF TGTGCCAGCAGTGGTGTACTAGCGAGCGAGCAGTACTTC
TRBJ1-5 TRBV2 . . CASGLNQPQHF TGTGCCAGCGGATTAAATCAGCCCCAGCATTTT